The rows below give T cell receptor beta chains drawn from one sample of a study of shared clonotypes between healthy human individuals. Some clones are missing from TCRdb's copy, which holds only in-frame ones; the method was immunoSEQ multiplex PCR. This sample yields about 2.3 million clones, of which over 85% are seen a single time; about 0.39% belongs to the top ten. Sequencing used naive CD4+ T cells from PBMCs. All receptors come from a man aged 18 to 35 in good health. Some clones in this sample may be carry-over from other donors' samples. Each CDR3 is given with its conserved first and last residue. Each record gives: V gene, J gene, clone size, D gene, CDR3 protein, CDR3 DNA. D genes are given only for firm matches. Clone size is stated in some rows and not others, as once, few, many or a class when expanded.

V gene: TRBV18; J gene: TRBJ1-3; clone size: NA; D gene: NA; CDR3 protein: CASSPARVTGNTIYF; CDR3 DNA: TGTGCCAGCTCACCGGCGCGAGTGACTGGAAACACCATATATTTT
V gene: TRBV5-1; J gene: TRBJ2-2; clone size: NA; D gene: NA; CDR3 protein: CASSERPPPNTGELFF; CDR3 DNA: TGCGCCAGCAGCGAGAGACCCCCACCTAACACCGGGGAGCTGTTTTTT
V gene: TRBV4-2; J gene: TRBJ2-7; clone size: NA; D gene: TRBD2; CDR3 protein: CASSQRLAGETYEQYF; CDR3 DNA: TGTGCCAGCAGCCAAAGACTAGCGGGGGAAACCTACGAGCAGTACTTC
V gene: TRBV19; J gene: TRBJ1-1; clone size: NA; D gene: NA; CDR3 protein: CASSVVQGVTEAFF; CDR3 DNA: TGTGCCAGTAGTGTCGTCCAGGGAGTGACTGAAGCTTTCTTT
V gene: TRBV9; J gene: TRBJ2-5; clone size: NA; D gene: NA; CDR3 protein: CASSGGVGKYQETQYF; CDR3 DNA: TGTGCCAGCAGCGGCGGGGTAGGGAAGTACCAAGAGACCCAGTACTTC
V gene: TRBV28; J gene: TRBJ2-7; clone size: NA; D gene: TRBD1; CDR3 protein: CASSYEFRRQGYEQYF; CDR3 DNA: TGTGCCAGCAGTTACGAATTCCGCCGACAGGGCTACGAGCAGTACTTC
V gene: TRBV27; J gene: TRBJ2-7; clone size: NA; D gene: NA; CDR3 protein: CASRTRLPPYEQYF; CDR3 DNA: TGTGCCAGCAGAACCCGGCTTCCACCCTACGAGCAGTACTTC
V gene: TRBV5-4; J gene: TRBJ1-2; clone size: NA; D gene: NA; CDR3 protein: CASSPPQNYGYTF; CDR3 DNA: TGTGCCAGCAGCCCCCCACAGAACTATGGCTACACCTTC
V gene: TRBV28; J gene: TRBJ1-2; clone size: NA; D gene: TRBD1; CDR3 protein: CATGDRGLYGYTF; CDR3 DNA: TGTGCCACGGGGGACAGGGGGCTCTATGGCTACACCTTC
V gene: TRBV10-3; J gene: TRBJ2-7; clone size: NA; D gene: NA; CDR3 protein: CAISESAGGSYEQYF; CDR3 DNA: TGTGCCATCAGTGAGTCGGCAGGTGGCTCCTACGAGCAGTACTTC
V gene: TRBV11-2; J gene: TRBJ2-7; clone size: NA; D gene: NA; CDR3 protein: CAGSQSGQGGEQYF; CDR3 DNA: TGTGCCGGCAGCCAGTCCGGGCAGGGGGGCGAGCAGTACTTC
V gene: TRBV4-1; J gene: TRBJ2-1; clone size: NA; D gene: NA; CDR3 protein: CASSLGVSYNEQFF; CDR3 DNA: TGCGCCAGCAGCCTTGGAGTTTCCTACAATGAGCAGTTCTTC
V gene: TRBV6-4; J gene: TRBJ2-2; clone size: NA; D gene: TRBD2; CDR3 protein: CANSGLAGGKRKTGELFF; CDR3 DNA: TGTGCCAACTCGGGACTAGCGGGAGGGAAACGTAAAACCGGGGAGCTGTTTTTT
V gene: TRBV5-1; J gene: TRBJ2-4; clone size: NA; D gene: NA; CDR3 protein: CASSLAGAKNIQYF; CDR3 DNA: TGCGCCAGCAGCTTAGCGGGTGCCAAAAACATTCAGTACTTC
V gene: TRBV25-1; J gene: TRBJ2-5; clone size: NA; D gene: NA; CDR3 protein: CASSERYQETQYF; CDR3 DNA: TGTGCCAGCAGTGAAAGGTACCAAGAGACCCAGTACTTC
V gene: TRBV6-1; J gene: TRBJ2-1; clone size: NA; D gene: NA; CDR3 protein: CASKLAGGNEQFF; CDR3 DNA: TGTGCCAGCAAATTGGCAGGGGGGAATGAGCAGTTCTTC
V gene: TRBV7-3; J gene: TRBJ1-1; clone size: NA; D gene: NA; CDR3 protein: CASSPAGNTEAFF; CDR3 DNA: TGTGCCAGCAGCCCCGCGGGGAACACTGAAGCTTTCTTT
V gene: TRBV5-4; J gene: TRBJ2-7; clone size: NA; D gene: TRBD1; CDR3 protein: CASRSGGQGIYEQYF; CDR3 DNA: TGTGCCAGCAGATCAGGAGGACAGGGGATTTACGAGCAGTACTTC
V gene: TRBV7-7; J gene: TRBJ2-2; clone size: NA; D gene: TRBD1; CDR3 protein: CASSLGRGGANTGELFF; CDR3 DNA: TGTGCCAGCAGCTTAGGAAGAGGGGGCGCAAACACCGGGGAGCTGTTTTTT
V gene: TRBV28; J gene: TRBJ2-7; clone size: NA; D gene: TRBD2; CDR3 protein: CASSSSGPEGYEQYF; CDR3 DNA: TGTGCCAGCAGTTCTAGCGGGCCGGAAGGATACGAGCAGTACTTC
V gene: TRBV27; J gene: TRBJ1-1; clone size: NA; D gene: NA; CDR3 protein: CASSPYGTPNTEAFF; CDR3 DNA: TGTGCCAGCAGTCCTTACGGGACACCGAACACTGAAGCTTTCTTT
V gene: TRBV5-1; J gene: TRBJ1-4; clone size: NA; D gene: NA; CDR3 protein: CASSLTGLGANEKLFF; CDR3 DNA: TGCGCCAGCAGCTTGACAGGGCTCGGTGCTAATGAAAAACTGTTTTTT
V gene: TRBV29-1; J gene: TRBJ1-5; clone size: few; D gene: NA; CDR3 protein: CSVVGDSNQPQHF; CDR3 DNA: TGCAGCGTTGTAGGGGATAGCAATCAGCCCCAGCATTTT
V gene: TRBV5-1; J gene: TRBJ2-5; clone size: NA; D gene: NA; CDR3 protein: CASSTTGLSVETQYF; CDR3 DNA: TGCGCCAGCAGCACCACAGGGTTGTCCGTTGAGACCCAGTACTTC
V gene: TRBV28; J gene: TRBJ2-7; clone size: NA; D gene: NA; CDR3 protein: CASRLYGGEQYF; CDR3 DNA: TGTGCCAGCAGACTTTACGGGGGCGAGCAGTACTTC
V gene: TRBV5-4; J gene: TRBJ1-2; clone size: once; D gene: NA; CDR3 protein: CASSLRQGNGYTF; CDR3 DNA: TGTGCCAGCAGCTTGAGGCAGGGGAATGGCTACACCTTC
V gene: TRBV2; J gene: TRBJ2-5; clone size: NA; D gene: TRBD2; CDR3 protein: CASIRGGETQYF; CDR3 DNA: TGTGCCAGCATACGGGGGGGAGAGACCCAGTACTTC
V gene: TRBV27; J gene: TRBJ2-2; clone size: NA; D gene: NA; CDR3 protein: CASSLPGANTGELFF; CDR3 DNA: TGTGCCAGCAGTTTGCCGGGGGCGAACACCGGGGAGCTGTTTTTT
V gene: TRBV19; J gene: TRBJ1-5; clone size: few; D gene: NA; CDR3 protein: CASSPDPGLPQHF; CDR3 DNA: TGTGCCAGTAGTCCGGACCCCGGGCTCCCACAGCATTTT
V gene: TRBV11-2; J gene: TRBJ2-7; clone size: NA; D gene: NA; CDR3 protein: CASSLEWGSPYEQYF; CDR3 DNA: TGTGCCAGCAGCTTAGAGTGGGGGAGTCCTTACGAGCAGTACTTC
V gene: TRBV7-9; J gene: TRBJ1-3; clone size: NA; D gene: NA; CDR3 protein: CASSFIGNTIYF; CDR3 DNA: TGTGCCAGCAGCTTTATTGGAAACACCATATATTTT
V gene: TRBV7-3; J gene: TRBJ1-2; clone size: NA; D gene: NA; CDR3 protein: CASSLRGEVSPQRGYTF; CDR3 DNA: TGTGCCAGCAGCTTACGGGGGGAGGTGTCACCTCAGCGGGGCTACACCTTC
V gene: TRBV5-1; J gene: TRBJ2-2; clone size: NA; D gene: TRBD2; CDR3 protein: CASSFLGTSGRAPAGELFF; CDR3 DNA: TGCGCCAGCAGCTTTCTGGGGACTAGCGGGAGGGCCCCGGCCGGGGAGCTGTTTTTT
V gene: TRBV25-1; J gene: TRBJ2-5; clone size: NA; D gene: NA; CDR3 protein: CASSESPAQWYF; CDR3 DNA: TGTGCCAGCAGTGAATCCCCAGCCCAATGGTACTTC
V gene: TRBV4-3; J gene: TRBJ1-2; clone size: NA; D gene: TRBD1; CDR3 protein: CASSQLGTGDYGYTF; CDR3 DNA: TGCGCCAGCAGCCAACTGGGGACAGGGGACTATGGCTACACCTTC
V gene: TRBV7-9; J gene: TRBJ2-7; clone size: once; D gene: TRBD1; CDR3 protein: CASSLVGDWDRAYEQYF; CDR3 DNA: TGTGCCAGCAGCTTAGTTGGTGACTGGGACAGGGCCTACGAGCAGTACTTC
V gene: TRBV7-3; J gene: TRBJ2-3; clone size: NA; D gene: TRBD2; CDR3 protein: CASSLGLAGASDTQYF; CDR3 DNA: TGTGCCAGCAGCCTGGGACTAGCGGGTGCCTCAGATACGCAGTATTTT
V gene: TRBV27; J gene: TRBJ2-7; clone size: NA; D gene: TRBD1; CDR3 protein: CASSPRGRSGTDSEWQYF; CDR3 DNA: TGTGCCAGCAGTCCCCGGGGACGCTCCGGGACAGATTCCGAGTGGCAGTACTTC
V gene: TRBV28; J gene: TRBJ1-1; clone size: NA; D gene: NA; CDR3 protein: CASSPGGTSNTEAFF; CDR3 DNA: TGTGCCAGCTCCCCCGGGGGGACATCGAACACTGAAGCTTTCTTT
V gene: TRBV5-5; J gene: TRBJ2-3; clone size: NA; D gene: NA; CDR3 protein: CASSSKTGTDTQYF; CDR3 DNA: TGTGCCAGCAGCTCGAAGACAGGAACAGATACGCAGTATTTT
V gene: TRBV5-4; J gene: TRBJ1-2; clone size: NA; D gene: NA; CDR3 protein: CASSVKNQNYGYTF; CDR3 DNA: TGTGCCAGCAGCGTTAAGAACCAGAACTATGGCTACACCTTC
V gene: TRBV15; J gene: TRBJ2-7; clone size: NA; D gene: NA; CDR3 protein: CATSRDRLGGNQYF; CDR3 DNA: TGTGCCACCAGCAGAGATCGGTTGGGCGGAAATCAGTACTTC
V gene: TRBV6-1; J gene: TRBJ2-1; clone size: NA; D gene: NA; CDR3 protein: CASSWGQRPWDEQFF; CDR3 DNA: TGTGCCAGCAGTTGGGGCCAGCGACCATGGGATGAGCAGTTCTTC
V gene: TRBV5-1; J gene: TRBJ1-2; clone size: NA; D gene: TRBD1; CDR3 protein: CASSDPGQGRGYTF; CDR3 DNA: TGCGCCAGCAGCGACCCGGGACAGGGAAGGGGCTACACCTTC
V gene: TRBV7-9; J gene: TRBJ2-1; clone size: once; D gene: TRBD2; CDR3 protein: CASSLERLGGSNYNEQFF; CDR3 DNA: TGTGCCAGCAGCTTGGAACGGCTCGGGGGGAGCAACTACAATGAGCAGTTCTTC
V gene: TRBV27; J gene: TRBJ1-2; clone size: NA; D gene: TRBD1; CDR3 protein: CASTPRQGAGYTF; CDR3 DNA: TGTGCCAGCACGCCAAGACAGGGGGCTGGCTACACCTTC
V gene: TRBV5-8; J gene: TRBJ1-2; clone size: NA; D gene: NA; CDR3 protein: CASSFDRHGYTF; CDR3 DNA: TGTGCCAGCAGCTTTGACCGGCACGGCTACACCTTC
V gene: TRBV6-1; J gene: TRBJ1-1; clone size: NA; D gene: NA; CDR3 protein: CASSEALPLKTEAFF; CDR3 DNA: TGTGCCAGCAGTGAAGCACTGCCTCTTAAGACTGAAGCTTTCTTT
V gene: TRBV5-6; J gene: TRBJ1-2; clone size: NA; D gene: TRBD1; CDR3 protein: CASSYDRGIGYTF; CDR3 DNA: TGTGCCAGCAGCTACGACAGGGGAATTGGCTACACCTTC
V gene: TRBV7-9; J gene: TRBJ2-5; clone size: NA; D gene: TRBD2; CDR3 protein: CASSFIPTLAGTNQETQYF; CDR3 DNA: TGTGCCAGCAGTTTTATACCAACATTAGCGGGGACCAACCAAGAGACCCAGTACTTC
V gene: TRBV7-2; J gene: TRBJ2-5; clone size: NA; D gene: NA; CDR3 protein: CASSLGIGRETQYF; CDR3 DNA: TGTGCCAGCAGCTTGGGGATCGGACGGGAGACCCAGTACTTC